The 5 T cell receptor beta chains in this list originate from one sample, sequenced in a study of blood T cell repertoires in COVID-19. Sequenced by immunoSEQ multiplex PCR; TCRdb stores in-frame clones only, minus some. This table holds around 37,000 clones, 91% found once. Sequencing used peripheral blood. These receptors originate from a woman older than 75 with acute or convalescent COVID-19.

This clone was picked up one time. The chain employs TRBV5-1 and TRBJ1-5; 8 bases are shared with TRBD1. Germline CDR1 and CDR2: SGHRS and YFSETQ. Germline trimming cut 4 bases from V and 7 bases from J; bases unmatched to any gene: 10. The CDR3 length is 15 residues. The CDR3 is CASSPGAGGLQPQHF. CDR3 sequence (DNA): TGCGCCAGCAGCCCGGGGGCAGGGGGCTTGCAGCCCCAGCATTTT.

The rearrangement uses TRBV7-2 and TRBJ2-7; the D gene is possibly TRBD1 (5 bases). Trimming took 1 base from V and 4 from J, leaving 14 bases between them. The CDR3 runs to 15 residues. The germline CDR1 and CDR2 sequences are SGHTA and FQGNSA. The CDR3 DNA is TGTGCCAGCAGCTTAGTACGGCAGGGCGATTACGAGCAGTACTTC. Residues: CASSLVRQGDYEQYF.

CDR3 coding DNA: TGCAGCGTTTCGGACAGGGGGCTTACTGAAGCTTTCTTT. It encodes CSVSDRGLTEAFF. The chain uses TRBV29-1 and TRBJ1-1; 11 nucleotides align to TRBD1. Germline V CDR1 and CDR2: SQVTM, ANQGSEA. The CDR3 loop spans 13 amino acids. Trimming at V came to 5 bases and at J to 5 bases, leaving 4 bases not matched to a gene.

The V call is TRBV18, the J call TRBJ2-7; TRBD1 agrees at 10 bases. The CDR3 totals 15 residues. Trimming took 6 bases from V and 5 from J; bases not matched to a gene: 10. Germline V gene lookup returns CDR1 KGHSH and CDR2 LQKENI. The CDR3 spells CASSRYRDRGNEQYF. Here the CDR3 DNA reads TGTGCCAGCTCGCGATACCGGGACAGGGGCAACGAGCAGTACTTC.

This chain uses TRBV9 with TRBJ1-6; D not resolved. Germline V gene lookup returns CDR1 SGDLS and CDR2 YYNGEE. The CDR3 sequence is 15 residues long. Trimming removed 0 bases from V and 9 bases from J, with 13 bases in between. The CDR3 DNA is TGTGCCAGCAGCGTAGATCGCCGAGCGGGTTCACCCCTCCACTTT. Amino acids: CASSVDRRAGSPLHF.